This T cell receptor (beta chain) was profiled in a study of T cells after yellow fever vaccination. Study context: Fractions of limited cellularity were prepared by means of SMART-Seq v4 Ultra Low Input.

Only a few counts were recorded for this clonotype. Its antigen is unidentified. Study-level findings and limits: Abundant clonotypes (contaminants from the bulk population) could be present in FACS-sorted repertoires. Some clonotypes, a small share, were shared between CD4 and CD8 compartments.

V was shortened by 3 bases and J by 6 bases, with 14 bases between the two germline ends. The CDR3 extends over 14 amino acids. The germline V gene has CDR1 SSHAT and CDR2 FNYEAQ (reference sequence). Making TCR cDNA involved 5'RACE template switching, which added UMIs and a universal primer site. From the 5' RACE reads, TCRdb called clonotypes with MiXCR, one entry per CDR3 protein. The profile shows approximately 550,000 distinct CDR3 sequences, roughly 19% of them singletons. The chain links TRBV7-7 to TRBJ2-5; possibly TRBD2 for D (6 bases). The sequences come from PBMCs, collected 15 days after the yellow fever booster vaccination. This TCR was recovered from a young man who received the YFV17D yellow fever vaccine. DNA of the CDR3: TGTGCCAGCAGCTTCTCAGGGCGGGGTCAGACCCAGTACTTC. Residues: CASSFSGRGQTQYF.